Detailed here is one TCR beta chain. No antigen is known for it. From the multiplex PCR reads, TCRdb called clonotypes with MiXCR, one entry per CDR3 protein. The sample shows 60,000 to 65,000 distinct CDR3 sequences, approximately 57% of them seen only once. CDR3 size: 12 residues. V lost 1 base and J lost 7, with 7 bases in between. Germline V CDR1 and CDR2: SGHTA, FQGNSA. The sample comes from a study of breast tumors, draining lymph nodes, adjacent tissues. Whole-study findings and limits: Data only fit, rather than demonstrated, lymph node origin of most tumor T cells. Data fit most tumor T cells coming from lymph node, expanding in tumor. Compared with lymph nodes, tumors were less diverse; compared with nontumor tissue, more. Luminal-like breast cancer showed significantly higher tumor–nontumor repertoire similarity than basal-like.

The V call is TRBV7-2, the J call TRBJ2-5; D unclear. The receptor was derived from a female donor with breast cancer. Some clones in this sample may be carry-over from other donors' samples. Sequencing was carried out using breast tumor tissue. The CDR3 reads CASSLETVTQYF. The DNA of the CDR3 is TGTGCCAGCAGCTTAGAGACGGTGACCCAGTACTTC.